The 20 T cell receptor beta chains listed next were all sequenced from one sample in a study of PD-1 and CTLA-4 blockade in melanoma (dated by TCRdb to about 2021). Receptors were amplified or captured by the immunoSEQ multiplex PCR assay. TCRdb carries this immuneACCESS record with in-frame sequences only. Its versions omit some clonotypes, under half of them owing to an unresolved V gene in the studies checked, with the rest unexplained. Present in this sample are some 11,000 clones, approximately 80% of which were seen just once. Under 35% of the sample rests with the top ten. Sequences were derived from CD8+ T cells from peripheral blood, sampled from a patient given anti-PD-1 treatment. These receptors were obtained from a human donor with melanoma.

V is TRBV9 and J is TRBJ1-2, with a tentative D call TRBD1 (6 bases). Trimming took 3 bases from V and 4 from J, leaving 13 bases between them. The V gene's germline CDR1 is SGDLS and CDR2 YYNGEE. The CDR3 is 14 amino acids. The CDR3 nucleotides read TGTGCCAGCAGCGAAATACAGGGACTCTATGGCTACACCTTC. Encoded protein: CASSEIQGLYGYTF.

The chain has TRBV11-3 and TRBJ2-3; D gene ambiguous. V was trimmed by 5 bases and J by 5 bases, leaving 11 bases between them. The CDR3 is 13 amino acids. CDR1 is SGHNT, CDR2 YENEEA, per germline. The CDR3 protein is CASSALQLDTQYF. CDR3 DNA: TGTGCCAGCAGCGCCTTACAGTTAGATACGCAGTATTTT.

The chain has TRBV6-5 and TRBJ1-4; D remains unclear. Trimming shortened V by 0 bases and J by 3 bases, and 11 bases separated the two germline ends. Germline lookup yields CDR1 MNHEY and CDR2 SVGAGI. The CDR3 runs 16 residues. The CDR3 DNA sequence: TGTGCCAGCAGTTACTCCCGGCCAGGCTCTAATGAAAAACTGTTTTTT. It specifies CASSYSRPGSNEKLFF.

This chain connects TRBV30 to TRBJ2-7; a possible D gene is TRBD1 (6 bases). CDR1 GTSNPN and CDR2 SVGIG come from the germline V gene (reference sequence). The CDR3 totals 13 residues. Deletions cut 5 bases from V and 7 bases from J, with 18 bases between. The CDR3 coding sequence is TGTGCCTGGGAGGGGGTAAGGTCGGGTGAGCAGTACTTC. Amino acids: CAWEGVRSGEQYF.

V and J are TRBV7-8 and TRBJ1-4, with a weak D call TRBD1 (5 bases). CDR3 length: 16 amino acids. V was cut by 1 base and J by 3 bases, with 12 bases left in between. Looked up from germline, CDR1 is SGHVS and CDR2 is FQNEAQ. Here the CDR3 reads CASSLEQGGSNEKLFF. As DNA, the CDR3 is TGTGCCAGCAGCTTAGAGCAGGGAGGGTCTAATGAAAAACTGTTTTTT.

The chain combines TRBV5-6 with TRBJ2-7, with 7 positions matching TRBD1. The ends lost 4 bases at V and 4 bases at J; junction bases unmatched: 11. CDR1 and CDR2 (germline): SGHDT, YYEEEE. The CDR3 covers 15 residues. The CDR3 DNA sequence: TGTGCCAGCAGCGACGACAGGGACACCATTTACGAGCAGTACTTC. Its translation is CASSDDRDTIYEQYF.

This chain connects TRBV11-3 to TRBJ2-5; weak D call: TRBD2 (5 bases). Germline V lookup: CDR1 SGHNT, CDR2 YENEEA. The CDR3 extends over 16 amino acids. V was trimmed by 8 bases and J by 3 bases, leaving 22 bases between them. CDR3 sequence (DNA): TGTGCCAGCTCCTCCTGGAGCACTGAGGGCGAAGAGACCCAGTACTTC. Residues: CASSSWSTEGEETQYF.

The CDR3 DNA sequence: TGTGCCAGCGCCGCGGGACAGGGGCTTGGAAACACCATATATTTT. It is translated as CASAAGQGLGNTIYF. The gene calls are TRBV13 and TRBJ1-3, with TRBD1 matching 10 bases. The CDR3 length is 15 residues. In germline, CDR1 is PRHDT, CDR2 FYEKMQ (reference sequence). V gave up 8 bases and J gave up 3 bases; unmatched junction bases: 7.

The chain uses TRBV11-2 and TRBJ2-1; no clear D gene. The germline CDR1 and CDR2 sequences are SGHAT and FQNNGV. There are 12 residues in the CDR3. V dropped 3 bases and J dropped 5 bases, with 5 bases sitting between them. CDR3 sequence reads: CASSFGHNEQFF. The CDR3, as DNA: TGTGCCAGCAGCTTTGGGCACAATGAGCAGTTCTTC.

CDR3 DNA: TGCGCCAGCGTTGACAGGCTGAGCAATCAGCCCCAGCATTTT. This translates into CASVDRLSNQPQHF. The chain combines TRBV10-2 with TRBJ1-5, with a possible D match to TRBD1 (6 bases). The V end was cut by 8 bases, the J end by 1 base, with 12 bases between. The CDR3 runs 14 residues. Germline-derived CDR1 and CDR2 are WSHSY and SAAADI.

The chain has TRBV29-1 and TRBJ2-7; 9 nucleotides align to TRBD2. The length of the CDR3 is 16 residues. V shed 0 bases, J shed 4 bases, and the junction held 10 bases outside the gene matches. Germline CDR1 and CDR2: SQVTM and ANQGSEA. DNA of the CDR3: TGCAGCGTTGAAGATCTTAGGCCTAGCGGGGATTACGAGCAGTACTTC. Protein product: CSVEDLRPSGDYEQYF.

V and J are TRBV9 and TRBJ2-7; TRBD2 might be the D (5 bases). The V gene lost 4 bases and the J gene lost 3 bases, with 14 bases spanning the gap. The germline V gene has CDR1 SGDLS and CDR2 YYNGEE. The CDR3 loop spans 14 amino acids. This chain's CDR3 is CASSPTGNLYEQYF. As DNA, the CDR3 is TGTGCCAGCAGCCCTACGGGGAATCTCTACGAGCAGTACTTC.

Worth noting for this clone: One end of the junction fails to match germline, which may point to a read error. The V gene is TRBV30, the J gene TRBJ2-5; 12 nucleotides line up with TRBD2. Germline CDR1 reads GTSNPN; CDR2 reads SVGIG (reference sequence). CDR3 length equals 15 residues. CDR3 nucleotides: TGTGCCAGGAGGGGGGGACTAGCGGGCGGAGAGACCCAGTACTTC. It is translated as CARRGGLAGGETQYF.

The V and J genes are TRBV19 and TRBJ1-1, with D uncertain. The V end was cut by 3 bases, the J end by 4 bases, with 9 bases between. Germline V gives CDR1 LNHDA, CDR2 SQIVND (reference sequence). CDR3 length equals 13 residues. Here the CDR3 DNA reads TGTGCCAGTAGTATCGGGGTTCGCACTGAAGCTTTCTTT. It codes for CASSIGVRTEAFF.

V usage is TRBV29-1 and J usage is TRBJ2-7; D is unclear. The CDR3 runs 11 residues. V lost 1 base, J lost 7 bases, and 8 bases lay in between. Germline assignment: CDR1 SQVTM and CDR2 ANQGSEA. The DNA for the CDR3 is TGCAGCGTTGAAGTTGGACCAGAGCAGTACTTC. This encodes CSVEVGPEQYF.

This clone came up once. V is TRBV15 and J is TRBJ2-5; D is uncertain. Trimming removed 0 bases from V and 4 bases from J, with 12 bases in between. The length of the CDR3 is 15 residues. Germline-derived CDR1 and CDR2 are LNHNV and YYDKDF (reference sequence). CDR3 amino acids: CATSRDSAYRETQYF. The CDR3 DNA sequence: TGTGCCACCAGCAGAGATTCGGCGTACAGAGAGACCCAGTACTTC.

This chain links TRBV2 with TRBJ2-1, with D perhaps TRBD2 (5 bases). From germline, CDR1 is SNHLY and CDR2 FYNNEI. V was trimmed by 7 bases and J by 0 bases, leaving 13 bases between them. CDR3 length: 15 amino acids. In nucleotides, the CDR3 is TGTGCCAGCACCCCTCGGGAAGGCTCCTACAATGAGCAGTTCTTC. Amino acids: CASTPREGSYNEQFF.

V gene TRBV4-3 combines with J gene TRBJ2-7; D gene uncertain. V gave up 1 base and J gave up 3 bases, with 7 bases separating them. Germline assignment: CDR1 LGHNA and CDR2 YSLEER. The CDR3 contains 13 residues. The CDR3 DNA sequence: TGCGCCAGCAGCCAAGGGCGGTACTACGAGCAGTACTTC. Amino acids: CASSQGRYYEQYF.

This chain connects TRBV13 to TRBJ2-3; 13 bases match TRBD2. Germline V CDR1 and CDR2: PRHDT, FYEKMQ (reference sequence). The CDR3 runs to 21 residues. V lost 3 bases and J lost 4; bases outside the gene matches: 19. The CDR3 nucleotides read TGTGCCAGCAGCTTCCTAGGGGGAGACGGACTAGCGGGAGAAATCGCAGATACGCAGTATTTT. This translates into CASSFLGGDGLAGEIADTQYF.

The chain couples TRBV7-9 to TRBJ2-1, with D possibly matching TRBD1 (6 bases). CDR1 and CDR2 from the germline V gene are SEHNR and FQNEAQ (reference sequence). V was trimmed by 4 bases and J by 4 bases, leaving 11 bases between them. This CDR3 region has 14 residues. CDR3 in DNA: TGTGCCAGCAGCTCTAGTGACAGGTACAATGAGCAGTTCTTC. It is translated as CASSSSDRYNEQFF.